A selection of T cell receptor beta chains follows, all from one sample in a study of CD8+ T cells in alopecia areata. Repertoires were generated with immunoSEQ multiplex PCR, while TCRdb's copy carries only in-frame clones and drops some. Of about 200,000 clones listed, 56% are singletons. Sequencing was performed on CD8+ T cells sorted from blood. All receptors come from a human donor in good health. Both conserved end residues are part of each CDR3. The D gene is left open where the match is weak. Clone size is shown for a subset of rows, as once, few, many or a class of expanded clone.

j_call d_call v_call clone_size cdr3_nt cdr3_aa
TRBJ1-1 . TRBV27 . TGTGCCAGCAGTCTTACAGTCTTGAACACTGAAGCTTTCTTT CASSLTVLNTEAFF
TRBJ1-1 . TRBV30 once TGTGCCTGGGTTTTTACTTCAGGGGATAGGGCTGAAGCTTTCTTT CAWVFTSGDRAEAFF
TRBJ1-5 TRBD1 TRBV6-5 . TGTGCCAGCAGTTTGACAGGGGGGCGCAATCAGCCCCAGCATTTT CASSLTGGRNQPQHF
TRBJ2-1 . TRBV7-9 few TGTGCCAGCAGCTTAATTACTAGCATCAATGAGCAGTTCTTC CASSLITSINEQFF
TRBJ1-1 . TRBV6-1 . TGTGCCAGCAGGACAGCCAACACTGAAGCTTTCTTT CASRTANTEAFF
TRBJ2-1 . TRBV30 . TGTGCCTGGAGCCAGGGTGATGAGCAGTTCTTC CAWSQGDEQFF
TRBJ2-1 . TRBV30 . TGTGCCTGGAGCACCATTGGCGTCCCCTCCTGGGGAAATGAGCAGTTCTTC CAWSTIGVPSWGNEQFF
TRBJ1-1 . TRBV7-2 once TGTGCCAGCAGCGCCTGGGACGGTGAAGCTTTCTTT CASSAWDGEAFF
TRBJ1-5 . TRBV2 . TGTGCCAGCAGCCACACGGTTTATCGACCCCAGCATTTT CASSHTVYRPQHF
TRBJ2-5 . TRBV29-1 . TGCAGCGTTGAAGGGTATTGGGGGGTAGACTTACGGACCCAGTACTTC CSVEGYWGVDLRTQYF
TRBJ2-7 . TRBV4-1 . TGCGCCAGCAGCGTCGACGGTGCCGAGCAGTACTTC CASSVDGAEQYF
TRBJ2-5 TRBD1 TRBV6-1 . TGTGCCAGCAGTTCGGGACAGCAAGAGACCCAGTACTTC CASSSGQQETQYF
TRBJ2-7 . TRBV7-9 . TGTGCCAGCAGCTATCAAGTTTCCTACGAGCAGTACTTC CASSYQVSYEQYF
TRBJ2-7 . TRBV5-6 many TGTGCCAGCAGCTTGGGACAGCCACTCTACGAGCAGTACTTC CASSLGQPLYEQYF
TRBJ1-4 . TRBV5-1 few TGCGCCAGCAGCCAGGGGACGGCAACTAATGAAAAACTGTTTTTT CASSQGTATNEKLFF
TRBJ1-1 . TRBV5-1 . TGCGCCAGCAGCTTAAGCAGCCGCGATCGGGGGTACACTGAAGCTTTCTTT CASSLSSRDRGYTEAFF
TRBJ1-1 TRBD1 TRBV6-5 few TGTGCCAGCGGGCCGGGGACAGATACCTTTGAAGCTTTCTTT CASGPGTDTFEAFF
TRBJ1-1 . TRBV4-1 . TGCGCCAGCAGCCAAATGACTGGAAATCGGGACACTGAAGCTTTCTTT CASSQMTGNRDTEAFF
TRBJ1-3 . TRBV6-1 few TGTGCCAGCAGTTTGGCGGACTACTCTGGAAACACCATATATTTT CASSLADYSGNTIYF
TRBJ2-2 . TRBV5-6 . TGTGCCAGCAGCGGGGGATCCGGGGAGCTGTTTTTT CASSGGSGELFF
TRBJ1-1 . TRBV6-6 . TGTGCCAGCAGTTATCGGGGGTTCGACACTGAAGCTTTCTTT CASSYRGFDTEAFF
TRBJ2-7 TRBD1 TRBV5-1 few TGCGCCAGCAGCTTGGGGATTTTACAGGGGTACGAGCAGTACTTC CASSLGILQGYEQYF
TRBJ1-6 . TRBV30 . TGTGCCTGGAGTGTAGGGAGCCCCCGGCCCCTCCACTTT CAWSVGSPRPLHF
TRBJ2-7 TRBD1 TRBV7-6 . TGTGCCAGCAGCCCTCAACCGGGACAGGGGTCCTACGAGCAGTACTTC CASSPQPGQGSYEQYF
TRBJ2-1 TRBD2 TRBV11-2 few TGTGCCAGCAGCTTCCGGACTAGCGGGGTTTACAATGAGCAGTTCTTC CASSFRTSGVYNEQFF
TRBJ2-2 . TRBV30 . TGTGCCTGGAGTGTCCTGGGACACCTCTTAGGCGGGGAGCTGTTTTTT CAWSVLGHLLGGELFF
TRBJ1-2 . TRBV30 . TGTGCCTGGAGGACGAACGCCGAGGGCTACACCTTC CAWRTNAEGYTF
TRBJ1-1 . TRBV29-1 once TGCAGCGTTGCGGGACAGAACACTGAAGCTTTCTTT CSVAGQNTEAFF
TRBJ2-3 TRBD2 TRBV5-1 . TGCGCCAGCAGCGGAGGTAGCGGGGGTCGGACAGATACGCAGTATTTT CASSGGSGGRTDTQYF
TRBJ1-2 . TRBV29-1 once TGCAGCGTTGATTCGGGGGGCGCGGGCGGCTACACCTTC CSVDSGGAGGYTF
TRBJ2-1 . TRBV19 few TGTGCCAGTAGCCGGGACACCTACAATGAGCAGTTCTTC CASSRDTYNEQFF
TRBJ1-1 . TRBV30 . TGTGCCTGGCAGATGAACACTGAAGCTTTCTTT CAWQMNTEAFF
TRBJ1-3 . TRBV15 . TGTGCCACCAGTCCGGCTGCCCTCTCTGGAAACACCATATATTTT CATSPAALSGNTIYF
TRBJ2-7 . TRBV9 . TGTGCCTCAGGGAACGAGCAGTACTTC CASGNEQYF
TRBJ2-4 . TRBV12-2 . TGTGCAAGTCGCCCCAAGACGTTTTCAACCAAAAACATTCAGTACTTC CASRPKTFSTKNIQYF
TRBJ1-3 . TRBV28 few . CASSTSISGNTIYF
TRBJ1-4 . TRBV10-3 . TGTGCCATCAGTGATGGGCCCGAGACCGAAAAACTGTTTTTT CAISDGPETEKLFF
TRBJ2-5 TRBD1 TRBV5-1 . TGCGCCAGCAGCTTGGGGGACAGAAAGACCCAGTACTTC CASSLGDRKTQYF
TRBJ1-5 TRBD1 TRBV30 once TGTGCCTGGAGTGGACAGGGACATCAGCCCCAGCATTTT CAWSGQGHQPQHF
TRBJ2-1 . TRBV2 . TGTGCCAGCACCCGCAGGGAGGCTAGTTCCTACAATGAGCAGTTCTTC CASTRREASSYNEQFF
TRBJ2-2 TRBD2 TRBV2 . TGTGCCAGCAGTGTAGGACTAGCGGACATCACCGGGGAGCTGTTTTTT CASSVGLADITGELFF
TRBJ1-1 . TRBV9 . TGTGCCAGCAGTCCGGACAGCAAGAACACTGAAGCTTTCTTT CASSPDSKNTEAFF
TRBJ2-7 . TRBV30 . TGTGCCTGGAGGGACCCAAACTCCTACGAGCAGTACTTC CAWRDPNSYEQYF
TRBJ2-1 TRBD2 TRBV4-1 . TGCGCCAGCAGCCGCAAGACTAGCGGGGAAACCTACAATGAGCAGTTCTTC CASSRKTSGETYNEQFF
TRBJ1-1 . TRBV11-3 . TGTGCCAGCAGCTTAGTTCCCGGACAGCGAACGGCTGAAGCTTTCTTT CASSLVPGQRTAEAFF
TRBJ1-1 . TRBV29-1 . TGCAGCGCCTACAGGAACACTGAAGCTTTCTTT CSAYRNTEAFF